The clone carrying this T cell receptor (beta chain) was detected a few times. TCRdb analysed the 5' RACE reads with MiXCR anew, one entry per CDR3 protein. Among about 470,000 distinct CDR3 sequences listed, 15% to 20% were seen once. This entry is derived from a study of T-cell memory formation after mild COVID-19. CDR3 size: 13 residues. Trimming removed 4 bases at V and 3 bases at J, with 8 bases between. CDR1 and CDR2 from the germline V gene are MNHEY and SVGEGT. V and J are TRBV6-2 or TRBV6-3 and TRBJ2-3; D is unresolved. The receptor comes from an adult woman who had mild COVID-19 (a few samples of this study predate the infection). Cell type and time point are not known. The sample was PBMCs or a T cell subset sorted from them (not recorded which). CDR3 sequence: CASSWSGTDTQYF. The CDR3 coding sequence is TGTGCCAGCAGTTGGTCGGGTACAGATACGCAGTATTTT.